This T cell receptor (beta chain) was recorded in a study of CD8+CD57+ T cells in acquired aplastic anemia. Findings of the study overall: A significant difference in CD8+ Simpson's diversity between patients and controls was not found.

According to the study, genomic DNA was the template for TCR beta VDJ and CDR3 profiling. TCRdb itself ran the reads through MiXCR, one entry per CDR3 protein. The repertoire includes around 170,000 distinct CDR3 sequences, around 47% of them detected once, and under 3.5% sits in the top ten. In patients chosen for sequencing, flow cytometry had shown CD8+CD57+ cell expansion. As to this clonotype: Its antigen is undetermined.

Between the trimmed V and J ends, which lost 7 bases and 0 bases, there was a span of 14 bases. There are 15 residues in the CDR3. Germline V gives CDR1 SNHLY, CDR2 FYNNEI. The sequencing input was sorted CD4+, CD8+, or CD8+CD57+ T cells (not recorded which) from PBMCs. This rearrangement joins TRBV2 to TRBJ2-3; D possibly matches TRBD1 or TRBD2 (5 bases each). This TCR derives from a human donor with aplastic anemia. CDR3 in amino acids: CASNPGTLSTDTQYF. CDR3 coding DNA: TGTGCCAGCAATCCCGGGACCTTGAGCACAGATACGCAGTATTTT.